This T cell receptor beta chain was identified in a study of T cell repertoires in cytomegalovirus infection. On the study more broadly: Use of recently identified HLA-C-restricted and well-studied HLA-B-restricted CMV epitopes was part of the study. Overall study results and limits: Clonotypes of TCR beta that were HLA-C-restricted and CMV-specific dominated the ex vivo response.

The CDR3 length is 14 residues. V lost 4 bases and J lost 3, with 10 bases in between. Per the germline V gene, CDR1 is SEHNR and CDR2 is FQNEAQ (reference sequence). TCRdb redid the calling of the reads with MiXCR, one entry per CDR3 protein. Of about 900,000 distinct CDR3 sequences in the sample, 31% are singletons; the top ten hold 11% to 15%. For this clonotype: No antigen is known for it.

Source: cultured CD8+ T cells from PBMCs, taken from culture after CMV antigen stimulation. The sequence was collected from a human donor in good health (CMV status not recorded). Some clones in this sample may be carry-over from other donors' samples. The V call is TRBV7-9, the J call TRBJ2-1; D might be TRBD1 (6 bases). The chain's CDR3 is CASSSGHVYNEQFF. Written as DNA, the CDR3 is TGTGCCAGCAGCTCGGGACATGTCTACAATGAGCAGTTCTTC.